The clone carrying this T cell receptor beta chain appeared once. This CDR3 contains 19 residues. The V gene end was trimmed by 3 bases and the J gene end by 3 bases; junction bases not matched to a gene: 10. The germline V gene encodes CDR1 LGHNA and CDR2 YNFKEQ. This sample is drawn from a study of Ad26.COV2.S vaccination and SARS-CoV-2 variants. Documented treatment: roughly 20 received Ad26.COV2.S at low or high dose, single or two shots; about 5 received placebo; per-sample allocation not given. Following the first vaccine or placebo injection, samples were taken on day 63. An adult of 18-55 years in Boston served as donor. TCRdb's copy holds only in-frame clones and misses some; the assay was immunoSEQ multiplex PCR. The data hold hundreds of thousands of clones, with around 90% observed a single time.

This chain links TRBV4-2 with TRBJ2-3, with TRBD2 matching 15 bases. The sequencing used peripheral blood, collected in a trial of Ad26.COV2.S vaccine versus placebo. The TCR sequence derives from a person between 18 and 60 years old who received the Ad26.COV2.S COVID-19 vaccine or a placebo. Here the CDR3 reads CASSQPKGLAGGRTDTQYF. CDR3 sequence (DNA): TGTGCCAGCAGCCAGCCTAAGGGACTAGCGGGAGGAAGGACAGATACGCAGTATTTT.